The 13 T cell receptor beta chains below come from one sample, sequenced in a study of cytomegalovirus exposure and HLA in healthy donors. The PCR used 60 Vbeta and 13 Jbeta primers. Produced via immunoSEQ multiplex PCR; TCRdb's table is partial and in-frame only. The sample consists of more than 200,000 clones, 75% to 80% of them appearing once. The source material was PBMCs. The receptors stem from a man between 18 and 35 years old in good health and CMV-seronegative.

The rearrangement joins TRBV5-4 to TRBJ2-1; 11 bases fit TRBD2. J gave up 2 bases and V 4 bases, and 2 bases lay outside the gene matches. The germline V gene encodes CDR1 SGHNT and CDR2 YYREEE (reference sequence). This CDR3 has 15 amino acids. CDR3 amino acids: CASSSSGGAYNEQFF. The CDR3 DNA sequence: TGTGCCAGCAGCAGTAGCGGGGGGGCCTACAATGAGCAGTTCTTC. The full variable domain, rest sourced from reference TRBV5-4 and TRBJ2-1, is ETGVTQSPTHLIKTRGQQVTLRCSSQSGHNTVSWYQQALGQGPQFIFQYYREEENGRGNFPPRFSGLQFPNYSSELNVNALELDDSALYLCASSSSGGAYNEQFFGPGTRLTVL.

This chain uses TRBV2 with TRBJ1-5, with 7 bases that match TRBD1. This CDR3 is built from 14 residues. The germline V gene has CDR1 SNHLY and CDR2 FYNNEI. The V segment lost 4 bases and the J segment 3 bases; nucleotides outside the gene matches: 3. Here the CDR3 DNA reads TGTGCCAGCAGTGGGGACAGTATCAATCAGCCCCAGCATTTT. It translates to CASSGDSINQPQHF.

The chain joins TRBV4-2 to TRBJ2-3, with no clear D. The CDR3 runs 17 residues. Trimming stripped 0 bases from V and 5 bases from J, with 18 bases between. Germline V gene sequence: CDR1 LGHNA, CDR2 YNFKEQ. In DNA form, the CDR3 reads TGTGCCAGCAGCCAAGATTTGCTCACCATTTCAGGAGATACGCAGTATTTT. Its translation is CASSQDLLTISGDTQYF.

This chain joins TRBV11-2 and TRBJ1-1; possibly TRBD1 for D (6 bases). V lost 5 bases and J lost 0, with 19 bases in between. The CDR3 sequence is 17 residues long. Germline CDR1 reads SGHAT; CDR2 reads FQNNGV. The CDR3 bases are TGTGCCAGCAGCCGCGCACAGGGTATTGCAATGAACACTGAAGCTTTCTTT. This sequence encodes CASSRAQGIAMNTEAFF.

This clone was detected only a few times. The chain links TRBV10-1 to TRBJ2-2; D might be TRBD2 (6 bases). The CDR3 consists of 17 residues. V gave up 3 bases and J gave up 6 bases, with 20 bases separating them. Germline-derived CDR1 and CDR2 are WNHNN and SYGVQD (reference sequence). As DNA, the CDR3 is TGCGCCAGCAGTGACCGACCGGGACTCCTTCACGCCGGGGAGCTGTTTTTT. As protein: CASSDRPGLLHAGELFF.

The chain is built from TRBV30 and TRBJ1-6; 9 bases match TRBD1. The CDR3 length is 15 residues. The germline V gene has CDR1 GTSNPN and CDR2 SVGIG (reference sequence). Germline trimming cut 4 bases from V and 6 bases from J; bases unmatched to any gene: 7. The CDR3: CAWMSGQGFNSPLHF. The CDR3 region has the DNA TGTGCCTGGATGAGTGGACAGGGGTTTAATTCACCCCTCCACTTT.

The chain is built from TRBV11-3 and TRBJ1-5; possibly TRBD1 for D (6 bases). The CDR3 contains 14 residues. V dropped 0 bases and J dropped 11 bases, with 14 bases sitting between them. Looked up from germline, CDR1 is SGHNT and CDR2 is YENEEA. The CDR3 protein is CASSLDGGTVAQHF. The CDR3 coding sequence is TGTGCCAGCAGCTTAGATGGGGGCACCGTGGCCCAGCATTTT.

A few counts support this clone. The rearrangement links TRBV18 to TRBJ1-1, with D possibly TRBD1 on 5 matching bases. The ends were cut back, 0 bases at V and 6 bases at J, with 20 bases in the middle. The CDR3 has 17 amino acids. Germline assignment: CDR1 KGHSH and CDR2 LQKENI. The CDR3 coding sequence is TGTGCCAGCTCACCACCTGCCACAACGGGTCTAGGGGCTGAAGCTTTCTTT. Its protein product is CASSPPATTGLGAEAFF.

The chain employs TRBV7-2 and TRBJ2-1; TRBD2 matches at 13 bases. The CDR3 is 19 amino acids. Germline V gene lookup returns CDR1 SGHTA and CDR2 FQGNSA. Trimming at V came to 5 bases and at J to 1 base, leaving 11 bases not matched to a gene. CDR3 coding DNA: TGTGCCAGCAGCCTACTAGCGGGAGGGCCCCCGGGGTCCTACAATGAGCAGTTCTTC. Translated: CASSLLAGGPPGSYNEQFF. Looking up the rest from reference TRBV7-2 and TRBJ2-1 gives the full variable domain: GAGVSQSPSNKVTEKGKDVELRCDPISGHTALYWYRQSLGQGLEFLIYFQGNSAPDKSGLPSDRFSAERTGGSVSTLTIQRTQQEDSAVYLCASSLLAGGPPGSYNEQFFGPGTRLTVL.

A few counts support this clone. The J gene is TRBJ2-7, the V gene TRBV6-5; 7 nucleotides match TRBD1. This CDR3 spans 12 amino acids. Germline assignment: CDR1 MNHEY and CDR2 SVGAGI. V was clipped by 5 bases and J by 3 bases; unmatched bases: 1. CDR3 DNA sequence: TGTGCCAGCAGTCGACAGGGCTACGAGCAGTACTTC. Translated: CASSRQGYEQYF.

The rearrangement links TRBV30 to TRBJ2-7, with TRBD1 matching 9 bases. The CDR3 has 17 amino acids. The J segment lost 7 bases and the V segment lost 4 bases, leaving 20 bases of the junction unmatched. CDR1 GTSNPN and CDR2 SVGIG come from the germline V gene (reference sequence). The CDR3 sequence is CAWTNPPTGTGPGEQYF. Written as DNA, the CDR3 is TGTGCCTGGACCAATCCTCCCACCGGGACAGGGCCGGGAGAGCAGTACTTC.

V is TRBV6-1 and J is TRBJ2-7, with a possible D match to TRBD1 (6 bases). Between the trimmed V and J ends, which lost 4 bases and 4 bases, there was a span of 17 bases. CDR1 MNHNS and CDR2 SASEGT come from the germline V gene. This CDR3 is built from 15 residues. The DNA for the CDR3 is TGTGCCAGCAGTGCATCAGGGGAGTCGCGATACGAGCAGTACTTC. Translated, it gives CASSASGESRYEQYF.

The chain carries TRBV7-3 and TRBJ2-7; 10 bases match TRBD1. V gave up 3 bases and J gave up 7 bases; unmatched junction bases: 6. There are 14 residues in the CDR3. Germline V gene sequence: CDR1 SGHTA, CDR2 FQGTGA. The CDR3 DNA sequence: TGTGCCAGCAGCTTGGGACAGGGGAGAATGGAGCAGTACTTC. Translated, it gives CASSLGQGRMEQYF.